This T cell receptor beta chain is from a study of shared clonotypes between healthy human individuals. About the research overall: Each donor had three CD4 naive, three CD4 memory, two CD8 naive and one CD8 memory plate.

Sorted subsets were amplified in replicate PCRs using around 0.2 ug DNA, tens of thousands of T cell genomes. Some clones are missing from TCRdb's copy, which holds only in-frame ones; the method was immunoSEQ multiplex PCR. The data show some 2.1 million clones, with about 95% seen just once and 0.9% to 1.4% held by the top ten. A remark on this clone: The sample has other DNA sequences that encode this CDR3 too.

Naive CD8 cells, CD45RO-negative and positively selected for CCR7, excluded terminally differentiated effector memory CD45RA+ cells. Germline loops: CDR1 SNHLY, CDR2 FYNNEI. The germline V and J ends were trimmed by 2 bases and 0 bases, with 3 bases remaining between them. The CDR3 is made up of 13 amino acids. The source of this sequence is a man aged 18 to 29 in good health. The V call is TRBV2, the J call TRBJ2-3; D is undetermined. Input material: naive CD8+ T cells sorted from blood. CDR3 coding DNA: TGTGCCAGCAGTGAAAGTAGCACAGATACGCAGTATTTT. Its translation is CASSESSTDTQYF.